Listed below are T cell receptor beta chains from one sample, sequenced in a study of blood T cell repertoires in COVID-19. Data came from immunoSEQ multiplex PCR; TCRdb stores just in-frame clones and leaves some out. Here the sample spans over 150,000 clones, 70% to 85% being singletons. Material: peripheral blood. These receptor sequences come from a human donor in a cohort sampled during active COVID-19. CDR3s leave out the opening cysteine and the closing phenylalanine or tryptophan.

>TRBJ1-6|13|TRBV6-5
ASSPSGTGNSPLH
>TRBJ2-1|15|TRBV24-1
ATSDPSGLSSYNEQF
>TRBJ2-1|13|TRBV9
ASSVLSGAYNEQF
>TRBJ2-7|12|TRBV2
ASRPGTGFYEQY
>TRBJ2-1|12|TRBV1
TSSHPLRGDEQF
>TRBJ1-5|9|TRBV28
ASSLTRGQH
>TRBJ1-3|15|TRBV7-9
ASSSSGRRGSGNTIY
>TRBJ1-1|12|TRBV13
ASSVRQGETEAF
>TRBJ1-3|14|TRBV28
ASSSNTGDSGNTIY
>TRBJ2-4|12|TRBV7-9
ASQSTGGTNIQY
>TRBJ2-7|14|TRBV29-1
SVLQGARLGSYEQY
>TRBJ1-2|11|TRBV2
ASWTGGSYGYT
>TRBJ2-2|17|TRBV10-1
ASSVYPWRGQTNTGELF
>TRBJ2-3|13|TRBV18
ASSPRDRSTDTQY
>TRBJ1-5|13|TRBV5-1
ASSLGGGIDQPQH
>TRBJ2-1|14|TRBV5-1
ASSPPLGTANNEQF
>TRBJ2-1|13|TRBV3-1/TRBV3-2
ASSPRTSRTDEQF
>TRBJ2-1|14|TRBV18
ASSPTRTRHYNEQF
>TRBJ2-3|14|TRBV27
ASSLLDRAGSDTQY
>TRBJ1-2|12|TRBV18
ASSTGTGGFGYT
>TRBJ2-1|15|TRBV4-1
ASSQDRRDRGYNEQF
>TRBJ2-3|12|TRBV18
ASSPGHTRDTQY
>TRBJ2-7|13|TRBV5-6
ASSHLPGDSYEQY
>TRBJ1-5|13|TRBV7-2
ASSLGGYSNQPQH
>TRBJ2-4|19|TRBV12-1
ASSFVLIVGGTGLGKNIQY
>TRBJ1-5|12|TRBV18
ASSPRMGGQPQH
>TRBJ2-1|14|TRBV28
ASLRAGIVSRNEQF
>TRBJ2-5|15|TRBV5-5
ASSLALLAVAGETQY
>TRBJ2-1|13|TRBV5-1
ASSQGLAGGDEQF
>TRBJ1-5|12|TRBV19
ASSMIEGYQPQH
>TRBJ1-1|11|TRBV5-5
ASSLFRNTEAF
>TRBJ2-5|12|TRBV4-2
ASSQDNGGGAQY
>TRBJ1-1|11|TRBV19
ASAEWANTEAF
>TRBJ1-2|11|TRBV19
ASSEQGADGYT
>TRBJ2-3|11|TRBV19
ASNSGSTDTQY
>TRBJ2-1|9|TRBV2
ATMTGMVQF
>TRBJ2-5|11|TRBV28
ASSLLLGDRSY
>TRBJ2-7|12|TRBV28
ASTPSGSSYEQY
>TRBJ2-7|11|TRBV7-9
ASRPLEGYEQY
>TRBJ2-1|15|TRBV28
ASSFSSGTTSYNEQF
>TRBJ2-7|12|TRBV5-1
ASNQGQGAYEQY
>TRBJ2-5|11|TRBV21-1
ASSDRNQETQY